Reported below is one T cell receptor (beta chain). Its specificity is not known. The V gene lost 1 base and the J gene lost 4 bases, with 2 bases spanning the gap. The CDR3 extends over 11 amino acids. CDR1 is LNHNV, CDR2 YYDKDF, per germline (reference sequence). This sample was taken from a study of blood T cells in healthy people across ages. Combining a sample-barcoded 5' primer with a J-beta primer mix, a second PCR ran for about 7 to 11 cycles. In TCRdb, the 5' RACE reads were re-called with MiXCR into one record per CDR3 protein. The sample includes about 780,000 distinct CDR3 sequences, 55% to 65% of them seen just once. General observations from the study: No conclusive comparison of naive versus antigen-experienced cells was possible with unsorted PBMCs. TCR beta diversity, measured per million T cells, fell in a roughly linear way with age.

Healthy individuals of Caucasian origin from Russia, aged roughly 6 to 100, served as donors. The receptor was isolated from a man aged 30-40 years in good health. Specimen: blood. The V call is TRBV15, the J call TRBJ2-7, with D unclear. The CDR3 DNA is TGTGCCACCAGCAGAGTATACGAGCAGTACTTC. It specifies CATSRVYEQYF.